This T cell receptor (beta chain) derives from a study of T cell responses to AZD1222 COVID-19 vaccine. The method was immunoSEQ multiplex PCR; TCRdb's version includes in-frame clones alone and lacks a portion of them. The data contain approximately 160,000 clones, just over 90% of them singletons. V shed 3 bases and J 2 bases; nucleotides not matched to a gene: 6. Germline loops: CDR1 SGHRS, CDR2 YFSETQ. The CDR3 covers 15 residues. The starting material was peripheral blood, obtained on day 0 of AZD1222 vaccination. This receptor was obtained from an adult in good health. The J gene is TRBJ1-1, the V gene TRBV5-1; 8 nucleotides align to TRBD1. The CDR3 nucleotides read TGCGCCAGCAGCTACGGCAGGGGGCTTAACACTGAAGCTTTCTTT. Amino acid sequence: CASSYGRGLNTEAFF.